The sequence of this T cell receptor beta chain was determined in a study of OX40 agonist ivuxolimab in advanced cancers. Study at large: Ivuxolimab is an agonistic anti-OX40 (CD134) antibody, and patients were treated with it. At 0.01 to 10 mg/kg, ivuxolimab was administered intravenously to patients every 2 weeks. Three patients got partial responses; one had hepatocellular carcinoma and two had cutaneous melanoma. Dose-escalation patients suffered from hepatocellular carcinoma, melanoma, renal cell or head and neck cancer.

This CDR3 contains 15 residues. V gave up 4 bases and J gave up 0 bases; unmatched junction bases: 1. Germline-derived CDR1 and CDR2 are WSHSY and SAAADI. The data were produced by immunoSEQ multiplex PCR, yet TCRdb's version contains in-frame clones alone and is incomplete. The sample has approximately 60,000 clones; 65% to 80% are singletons. This receptor was obtained from an adult with an advanced solid tumor such as melanoma, head and neck, liver or kidney cancer. This chain connects TRBV10-2 to TRBJ2-1, with TRBD1 matching over 9 bases. Sample: CD4+ or CD8+ T cells sorted from blood, taken in a trial of the OX40 agonist ivuxolimab. CDR3 nucleotide sequence: TGCGCCAGCAGTGGGGACAGGGACTCCTACAATGAGCAGTTCTTC. It yields the protein CASSGDRDSYNEQFF.